Below are 14 T cell receptor beta chains sequenced from a single sample in a study of early T cells in non-severe SARS-CoV-2 infection. TCRdb re-called the 5' RACE reads through MiXCR, storing one row per CDR3 protein. Of roughly 80,000 distinct CDR3 sequences listed, around a tenth were seen once; the top ten hold roughly 5%. Sequenced input: whole blood. The receptors originated from an adult who was a healthcare worker with PCR-confirmed SARS-CoV-2 infection or an uninfected control (not recorded which).

This rearrangement joins TRBV20-1 to TRBJ1-2, with TRBD1 identical over 10 bases. Germline V gene sequence: CDR1 DFQATT, CDR2 SNEGSKA (reference sequence). The CDR3 totals 14 residues. After removal of 6 bases from V and 0 bases from J, the junction contained 4 bases not matched to a gene. CDR3 region: CSAAGTGANYGYTF. DNA of the CDR3: TGCAGTGCCGCCGGGACAGGGGCTAACTATGGCTACACCTTC.

A note on this clonotype: A read error may explain this, as a much larger clone is one base away. The chain carries TRBV2 and TRBJ2-7; possible D gene TRBD1, 6 bases. Between the trimmed V and J ends, which lost 8 bases and 3 bases, there was a span of 20 bases. The CDR3 length is 15 residues. The germline V gene has CDR1 SNHLY and CDR2 FYNNEI. As DNA, the CDR3 is TGTGCCAGCCACCCTTCAGGGGACAAAAGCTACGAGCAGTACTTC. Translating gives CASHPSGDKSYEQYF.

This chain joins TRBV5-4 and TRBJ2-6; TRBD1 matches 8 bases. The length of the CDR3 is 19 residues. J was trimmed by 0 bases and V by 4 bases; bases with no gene match: 12. Germline loops: CDR1 SGHNT, CDR2 YYREEE (reference sequence). CDR3 loop: CASSPSWTGSISGANVLTF. CDR3 DNA sequence: TGTGCCAGCAGCCCCTCGTGGACAGGGAGTATCTCTGGGGCCAACGTCCTGACTTTC.

The chain recombines TRBV27 with TRBJ1-2; TRBD1 is a possible D gene (5 bases). The CDR3 is made up of 17 amino acids. Per the germline V gene, CDR1 is MNHEY and CDR2 is SMNVEV (reference sequence). V was trimmed by 0 bases and J by 3 bases, leaving 17 bases between them. The CDR3: CASSLSPAAREDYGYTF. In DNA form, the CDR3 reads TGTGCCAGCAGTTTATCACCCGCAGCCAGGGAGGACTATGGCTACACCTTC.

This clonotype was recorded a few times. V and J are TRBV20-1 and TRBJ2-7, with 13 bases lining up with TRBD2. CDR1 and CDR2 (germline): DFQATT, SNEGSKA (reference sequence). The CDR3 runs 15 residues. J gave up 6 bases and V 3 bases, and 8 bases lay outside the gene matches. The CDR3 reads CSARTTSGGQGEQYF. The CDR3 coding sequence is TGCAGTGCTAGGACGACTAGCGGGGGGCAGGGCGAGCAGTACTTC.

The table lists this clonotype with many counts. This sequence joins TRBV18 and TRBJ1-2, with 7 bases fitting TRBD1. The CDR3 covers 15 residues. Germline CDR1 is KGHSH and CDR2 is LQKENI. With V trimmed by 4 bases and J by 2 bases, 7 bases remained unmatched. The CDR3 reads CASSRGQNSNYGYTF. DNA for the CDR3: TGTGCCAGCTCACGGGGACAGAATTCGAACTATGGCTACACCTTC.

This clonotype showed up many times. This chain uses TRBV5-1 with TRBJ2-2, with unresolved D. CDR3 size: 15 residues. V was shortened by 0 bases and J by 7 bases, with 13 bases between the two germline ends. CDR1 and CDR2 (germline): SGHRS, YFSETQ. This CDR3 reads CASSLDSPLDGELFF. As DNA, the CDR3 is TGCGCCAGCAGCTTGGACTCCCCTCTTGACGGGGAGCTGTTTTTT.

The chain is built from TRBV12-3 or TRBV12-4 and TRBJ1-1; D not certain. Trimming removed 6 bases from V and 2 bases from J, with 10 bases in between. There are 13 residues in the CDR3. The CDR3 nucleotides are TGTGCCAGCAGCCCCCTCCAAAACACTGAAGCTTTCTTT. Its protein is CASSPLQNTEAFF.

J is TRBJ1-1 and V is TRBV6-5, with D perhaps matching TRBD1 (5 bases). Trimming removed 10 bases at V and 6 bases at J, with 24 bases between. The germline V gene has CDR1 MNHEY and CDR2 SVGAGI. This CDR3 has 15 amino acids. CDR3 nucleotide sequence: TGTGCCAACATGAACCGGGGCATGGTGTTCCCTGAAGCTTTCTTT. This codes for CANMNRGMVFPEAFF.

This clonotype was seen only a few times. The J gene is TRBJ1-4, the V gene TRBV15; D is undetermined. V was shortened by 6 bases and J by 11 bases, with 13 bases between the two germline ends. The CDR3 is 12 residues long. Looked up from germline, CDR1 is LNHNV and CDR2 is YYDKDF (reference sequence). CDR3 sequence: CATRDRLGKLFF. The CDR3 DNA is TGTGCCACCAGGGACCGGTTGGGGAAACTGTTTTTT.

This clonotype was seen only a few times. The V gene is TRBV10-3, the J gene TRBJ1-5, with D possibly TRBD1 on 6 matching bases. V gave up 1 base and J gave up 2 bases, with 12 bases separating them. This CDR3 spans 16 amino acids. Germline-derived CDR1 and CDR2 are ENHRY and SYGVKD. For the CDR3, the DNA is TGTGCCATCAGTGAGTTGGGAGGGGGACGCAATCAGCCCCAGCATTTT. Translation gives CAISELGGGRNQPQHF.

V gene TRBV20-1 combines with J gene TRBJ2-4, with D perhaps matching TRBD1 or TRBD2 (7 bases each). Germline V lookup: CDR1 DFQATT, CDR2 SNEGSKA (reference sequence). The CDR3 length is 13 residues. The germline V and J ends were trimmed by 6 bases and 3 bases, with 12 bases remaining between them. In DNA, the CDR3 is TGCAGTGCCGAGCGGGACAGCAAAAACATTCAGTACTTC. Amino acids: CSAERDSKNIQYF.

The chain recombines TRBV7-3 with TRBJ1-1; 7 positions match TRBD1. There are 13 residues in the CDR3. V lost 5 bases, J lost 4 bases, and 4 bases stayed unmatched. Germline V lookup: CDR1 SGHTA, CDR2 FQGTGA. CDR3: CASSPDRVTEAFF. CDR3 sequence (DNA): TGTGCCAGCAGCCCTGACAGGGTCACTGAAGCTTTCTTT.

The table lists this clonotype with many counts. The V and J genes are TRBV5-4 and TRBJ2-7, with 11 nucleotides matching TRBD2. Germline CDR1 and CDR2: SGHNT and YYREEE (reference sequence). With V trimmed by 3 bases and J by 3 bases, 8 bases remained unmatched. This CDR3 is built from 16 residues. CDR3: CASSWVAGGRGYEQYF. CDR3 DNA: TGTGCCAGCAGCTGGGTAGCGGGAGGGCGCGGCTACGAGCAGTACTTC. The whole variable domain, remainder taken from reference TRBV5-4 and TRBJ2-7, is ETGVTQSPTHLIKTRGQQVTLRCSSQSGHNTVSWYQQALGQGPQFIFQYYREEENGRGNFPPRFSGLQFPNYSSELNVNALELDDSALYLCASSWVAGGRGYEQYFGPGTRLTVT.